These T cell receptor beta chains were read from a single sample in a study of long-term antiretroviral therapy in people with HIV. Sequenced by immunoSEQ multiplex PCR; TCRdb stores in-frame clones only, minus some. The data show roughly 34,000 clones, 79% seen once. The starting material was unsorted PBMCs, obtained 1.9 years after starting antiretroviral therapy. All receptors derive from a man aged 18 to 29 with HIV. CDR3s include the opening cysteine and the closing phenylalanine or tryptophan. D genes are given only for firm matches. Some rows mark clone size as missing; the rest say once, few, many or name a class of expanded clone.

TRBV6-1,TRBJ1-1,.,14,.,CASSEFNKNTEAFF,TGTGCCAGCAGTGAGTTCAACAAAAACACTGAAGCTTTCTTT
TRBV7-3,TRBJ1-1,TRBD1,13,.,CASSSQGGTEAFF,TGTGCCAGTAGCTCGCAGGGGGGAACTGAAGCTTTCTTT
TRBV4-1,TRBJ1-1,.,15,.,CASSPSGSLNTEAFF,TGCGCCAGCAGCCCCAGTGGGAGTCTGAACACTGAAGCTTTCTTT
TRBV2,TRBJ1-6,TRBD1,15,.,CASSGPTGGNSPLHF,TGTGCCAGCAGTGGGCCGACAGGGGGCAATTCACCCCTCCACTTT
TRBV4-1,TRBJ1-5,.,15,.,CASSQALFSNQPQHF,TGCGCCAGCAGCCAAGCCCTCTTTAGCAATCAGCCCCAGCATTTT
TRBV7-2,TRBJ2-2,.,14,.,CASSLGTGSGELFF,TGTGCCAGCAGCTTAGGGACGGGTTCGGGGGAGCTGTTTTTT
TRBV5-1,TRBJ2-3,TRBD1,15,.,CASNRQGVGTDTQYF,TGCGCCAGCAACCGACAGGGCGTAGGCACAGATACGCAGTATTTT
TRBV19,TRBJ1-6,.,17,.,CASSDFYREAGGSPLHF,TGTGCCAGTAGTGATTTTTACAGGGAGGCTGGCGGTTCACCCCTCCACTTT
TRBV7-9,TRBJ2-1,.,12,.,CASSLGTEEQFF,TGTGCCAGCAGCTTGGGGACTGAGGAGCAGTTCTTC
TRBV5-1,TRBJ2-3,.,19,once,CASSLQGTGARGATDTQYF,TGCGCCAGCAGCCTTCAGGGGACCGGAGCCCGGGGGGCCACAGATACGCAGTATTTT
TRBV7-2,TRBJ2-3,.,12,.,CASSSFTDTQYF,TGTGCCAGCTCATCCTTCACAGATACGCAGTATTTT
TRBV6-1,TRBJ2-1,TRBD1,16,.,CASSELVTGTYNEQFF,TGTGCCAGCAGTGAACTAGTGACAGGGACCTACAATGAGCAGTTCTTC
TRBV7-3,TRBJ2-3,.,13,once,CASSLPSADTQYF,TGTGCCAGCAGTCTTCCTAGCGCAGATACGCAGTATTTT
TRBV5-1,TRBJ1-1,.,14,.,CASSPRVMNTEAFF,TGCGCCAGCAGCCCCCGGGTTATGAACACTGAAGCTTTCTTT
TRBV28,TRBJ1-5,.,14,.,CASSLPGGNQPQHF,TGTGCCAGCAGTTTACCGGGGGGCAATCAGCCCCAGCATTTT
TRBV30,TRBJ2-3,TRBD2,13,.,CAWTERGTDTQYF,TGTGCCTGGACAGAGCGGGGTACAGATACGCAGTATTTT
TRBV4-2,TRBJ2-3,TRBD2,15,.,CASSQGGGATDTQYF,TGTGCCAGCAGCCAAGGCGGGGGGGCCACCGATACGCAGTATTTT
TRBV9,TRBJ1-6,.,14,.,CASSVDGRDSPLHF,TGTGCCAGCAGCGTAGACGGCAGGGATTCACCCCTCCACTTT
TRBV4-1,TRBJ2-1,.,15,few,CARSGRQTSWDEQFF,TGCGCCAGATCCGGAAGACAGACCTCCTGGGATGAGCAGTTCTTC
TRBV5-6,TRBJ1-6,TRBD1,17,.,CASSSFLGQGVYSPLHF,TGTGCCAGCAGCTCGTTTTTAGGACAGGGGGTCTATTCACCCCTCCACTTT
TRBV5-1,TRBJ2-2,TRBD1,15,.,CASSDGTGHTGELFF,TGCGCCAGCAGCGACGGGACAGGCCACACCGGGGAGCTGTTTTTT
TRBV15,TRBJ1-5,TRBD1,17,.,CATSRGDRDLSNQPQHF,TGTGCCACCAGCAGAGGGGACAGGGACCTTAGCAATCAGCCCCAGCATTTT
TRBV9,TRBJ1-1,.,14,.,CASSVRGVGTEAFF,TGTGCCAGCAGCGTTAGAGGAGTAGGGACTGAAGCTTTCTTT
TRBV7-8,TRBJ2-5,TRBD2,15,.,CASSLGLAGKETQYF,TGTGCCAGCAGCTTAGGACTAGCGGGAAAAGAGACCCAGTACTTC
TRBV5-1,TRBJ2-5,.,14,.,CASSLGQGKETQYF,TGCGCCAGCAGCTTGGGTCAGGGGAAAGAGACCCAGTACTTC
TRBV7-9,TRBJ1-1,.,15,.,CASSRGSASRTEAFF,TGTGCCAGCAGTAGGGGGTCAGCCAGTAGAACTGAAGCTTTCTTT
TRBV4-1,TRBJ1-2,.,15,few,CASSQDVVQGDGYTF,TGCGCCAGCAGCCAAGATGTCGTACAGGGCGACGGCTACACCTTC
TRBV18,TRBJ1-1,.,15,.,CASSPRGGIDTEAFF,TGTGCCAGCTCACCAAGAGGCGGTATTGACACTGAAGCTTTCTTT
TRBV10-1,TRBJ2-1,.,13,.,CASSGGPYNEQFF,TGCGCCAGCAGCGGTGGACCCTACAATGAGCAGTTCTTC
TRBV6-5,TRBJ1-2,.,13,few,CASSYVEGKGYTF,TGTGCCAGCAGTTACGTGGAGGGCAAGGGCTACACCTTC
TRBV6-5,TRBJ2-2,.,14,.,CASSYSIDTGELFF,TGTGCCAGCAGTTACTCGATAGACACCGGGGAGCTGTTTTTT
TRBV30,TRBJ1-6,.,14,.,CAWSYWRSGSPLHF,TGTGCCTGGAGTTATTGGCGGAGCGGTTCACCCCTCCACTTT
TRBV7-7,TRBJ2-7,.,14,few,CASSLSYSSYEQYF,TGTGCTAGCAGCTTAAGTTACAGCTCCTACGAGCAGTACTTC
TRBV5-1,TRBJ2-2,TRBD2,17,.,CAGAEGSGGPNTGELFF,TGCGCCGGCGCTGAGGGTAGCGGGGGGCCGAACACCGGGGAGCTGTTTTTT
TRBV11-2,TRBJ2-3,.,14,.,CASSLGGISDTQYF,TGTGCCAGCAGCTTGGGTGGGATTTCAGATACGCAGTATTTT
TRBV7-8,TRBJ1-2,.,14,.,CASSLAGGTYGYTF,TGTGCCAGCAGCTTAGCCGGCGGGACATACGGCTACACCTTC
TRBV27,TRBJ2-1,TRBD2,16,.,CASSYPLSGGAHEQFF,TGTGCCAGCAGTTACCCCCTGAGCGGGGGGGCCCATGAGCAGTTCTTC
TRBV7-3,TRBJ2-5,.,15,.,CASSLEGGYQETQYF,TGTGCCAGCAGCTTGGAGGGGGGGTACCAAGAGACCCAGTACTTC
TRBV28,TRBJ2-2,.,14,.,CASRSTHRAGELFF,TGTGCCAGCAGGTCGACGCACAGAGCCGGGGAGCTGTTTTTT
TRBV6-1,TRBJ1-6,TRBD1,15,.,CASSGGTGDNSPLHF,TGTGCCAGCAGTGGGGGGACAGGGGATAATTCACCCCTCCACTTT
TRBV5-1,TRBJ1-2,.,14,.,CASSLEWGAEGYTF,TGCGCCAGCAGCTTGGAGTGGGGGGCGGAAGGCTACACCTTC
TRBV10-2,TRBJ2-2,.,14,.,CASRIIPNTGELFF,TGCGCCAGCAGGATCATACCGAACACCGGGGAGCTGTTTTTT
TRBV5-4,TRBJ2-3,TRBD1,16,.,CASSLRTGGVTDTQYF,TGTGCCAGCAGCTTGAGGACAGGGGGAGTAACAGATACGCAGTATTTT
TRBV6-5,TRBJ2-1,TRBD1,16,once,CASSSGTGGRYNEQFF,TGTGCCAGCAGTTCCGGGACAGGGGGAAGGTACAATGAGCAGTTCTTC
TRBV6-1,TRBJ2-1,.,18,once,CASSEVWIRVGGKNEQFF,TGTGCCAGCAGTGAAGTATGGATAAGGGTCGGAGGGAAAAATGAGCAGTTCTTC
TRBV28,TRBJ1-5,.,12,.,CASSSLGQPQHF,TGTGCCAGCAGTTCCCTGGGTCAGCCCCAGCATTTT
TRBV28,TRBJ1-2,.,14,.,CASSFFGRVYGYTF,TGTGCCAGCAGTTTCTTCGGCAGAGTGTATGGCTACACCTTC
TRBV4-1,TRBJ2-1,TRBD2,18,.,CASRQVDLGLAAYNEQFF,TGCGCCAGCAGACAAGTGGATCTGGGACTAGCGGCCTACAATGAGCAGTTCTTC
TRBV6-6,TRBJ1-3,.,16,.,CASSYDSGNSGNTIYF,TGTGCCAGCAGTTATGATTCGGGGAACTCTGGAAACACCATATATTTT
TRBV7-9,TRBJ1-2,.,12,few,CASSLGGHGYTF,TGTGCCAGCAGCTTAGGGGGTCATGGCTACACCTTC
TRBV11-3,TRBJ1-6,.,13,medium-sized,CASSLGPNSPLHF,TGTGCCAGCAGCTTAGGGCCGAATTCACCCCTCCACTTT
TRBV7-9,TRBJ1-4,.,12,.,CASSPSGGKLFF,TGTGCCAGCAGCCCTTCGGGAGGAAAACTGTTTTTT
TRBV19,TRBJ1-5,TRBD1,13,few,CASSIADRGPQHF,TGTGCCAGTAGTATAGCGGACAGGGGGCCCCAGCATTTT